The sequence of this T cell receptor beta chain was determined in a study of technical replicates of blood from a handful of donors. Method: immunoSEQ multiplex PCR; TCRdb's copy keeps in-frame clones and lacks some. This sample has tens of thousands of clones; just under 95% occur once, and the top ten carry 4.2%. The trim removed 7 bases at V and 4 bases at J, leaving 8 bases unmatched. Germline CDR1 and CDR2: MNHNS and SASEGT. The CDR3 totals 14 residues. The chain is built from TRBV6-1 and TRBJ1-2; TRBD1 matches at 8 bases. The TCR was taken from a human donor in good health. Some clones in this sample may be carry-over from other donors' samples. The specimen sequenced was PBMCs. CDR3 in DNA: TGTGCCAGCATGCGTACTGACAGGGGCTATGGCTACACCTTC. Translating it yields CASMRTDRGYGYTF.